One sample yielded the 22 T cell receptor beta chains listed below, sequenced in a study of control samples from healthy donors and cancer patients. Profiled with immunoSEQ multiplex PCR; TCRdb holds only in-frame clones, not every one. The sample contains 150,000 or so clones, 80% to 95% of which appear only once. The sample comprised blood. All receptors derive from a man aged 18 to 29 in good health.

The CDR3 DNA is TGTGCCACCAGCAGAGATAGAAACGGGGCCCAGTACTTC. Residues: CATSRDRNGAQYF. V is TRBV15 and J is TRBJ2-5; tentatively, D is TRBD2 (5 bases). The CDR3 has 13 residues. V lost 0 bases and J lost 9, with 11 bases in between. Looked up from germline, CDR1 is LNHNV and CDR2 is YYDKDF (reference sequence).

This clone was picked up one time. The chain couples TRBV11-3 to TRBJ2-2, with a weak D call TRBD1 (6 bases). V gave up 3 bases and J gave up 1 base, with 9 bases separating them. The germline gives CDR1 SGHNT, CDR2 YENEEA. The CDR3 consists of 15 residues. The CDR3 region is CASSFGGGNTGELFF. CDR3 coding DNA: TGTGCCAGCAGCTTTGGGGGCGGGAACACCGGGGAGCTGTTTTTT.

This rearrangement joins TRBV25-1 to TRBJ1-3; D unresolved. CDR1 and CDR2 from the germline V gene are MGHDK and SYGVNS. V lost 0 bases and J 0 bases, leaving 9 bases between the germline ends. CDR3 length: 16 amino acids. The DNA for the CDR3 is TGTGCCAGCAGTGAATATGGGTCCCGCTCTGGAAACACCATATATTTT. Protein: CASSEYGSRSGNTIYF.

This clone came up once. The chain joins TRBV9 to TRBJ2-1; D is possibly TRBD2 (6 bases). V gave up 4 bases and J gave up 7 bases, with 21 bases separating them. This CDR3 spans 16 amino acids. Germline values: CDR1 SGDLS, CDR2 YYNGEE. The CDR3 sequence is CASSFHPGLGENEQFF. The CDR3 DNA is TGTGCCAGCAGCTTCCATCCGGGACTTGGGGAGAATGAGCAGTTCTTC.

V is TRBV15 and J is TRBJ2-3; D possibly matches TRBD1 or TRBD2 (5 bases each). This CDR3 has 17 amino acids. Germline CDR1 LNHNV, CDR2 YYDKDF (reference sequence). Trimming shortened V by 2 bases and J by 6 bases, and 21 bases separated the two germline ends. CDR3 nucleotide sequence: TGTGCCACCAGCAGACCCCGTGAGGGGAAGTTTGGTGATACGCAGTATTTT. Residues: CATSRPREGKFGDTQYF.

V usage is TRBV3-1 (or the pseudogene TRBV3-2) and J usage is TRBJ1-1, with D maybe TRBD1 (5 bases). CDR3 length: 12 residues. Per the germline V gene, CDR1 is LGHDT and CDR2 is YNNKEL (reference sequence). The V and J ends lost 4 bases and 7 bases respectively, with 10 bases between them. CDR3 nucleotides: TGTGCCAGCAGCCGACAGCCAGGTGAAGCTTTCTTT. It encodes CASSRQPGEAFF.

The gene calls are TRBV28 and TRBJ2-7; a possible D gene is TRBD2 (5 bases). Trimming took 2 bases from V and 2 from J, leaving 10 bases between them. Germline values: CDR1 MDHEN, CDR2 SYDVKM. CDR3 length equals 14 residues. The CDR3 loop is CASSLPAGTYEQYF. CDR3 sequence (DNA): TGTGCCAGCAGTTTACCAGCCGGGACCTACGAGCAGTACTTC.

This chain joins TRBV12-3 or TRBV12-4 and TRBJ2-7; no firm D call. CDR3 length equals 13 residues. V shed 4 bases and J shed 3 bases, with 10 bases lying between them. CDR3 protein: CASSYFHNYEQYF. The CDR3 DNA sequence: TGTGCCAGCAGTTATTTCCACAACTACGAGCAGTACTTC.

V is TRBV29-1 and J is TRBJ2-3; 15 bases line up with TRBD2. Losses at the gene ends were 8 bases for V and 6 bases for J; bases not matched to a gene: 6. The germline V gene has CDR1 SQVTM and CDR2 ANQGSEA. The CDR3 is 14 amino acids. This CDR3 reads CSTKGTSGGDTQYF. The CDR3 bases are TGCAGCACCAAAGGGACTAGCGGGGGGGATACGCAGTATTTT.

This sequence joins TRBV27 and TRBJ2-1; possibly TRBD2 for D (6 bases). Germline values: CDR1 MNHEY, CDR2 SMNVEV (reference sequence). This CDR3 spans 14 amino acids. V shed 2 bases and J shed 1 base, with 6 bases lying between them. CDR3 sequence reads: CASSLGTSYNEQFF. CDR3 DNA sequence: TGTGCCAGCAGTTTAGGGACTTCCTACAATGAGCAGTTCTTC.

Comments on this clone: The junction does not match germline at one end; this may be a read error. The chain employs TRBV24-1 and TRBJ1-4; D is undetermined. The CDR3 is 13 residues long. Germline lookup yields CDR1 KGHDR and CDR2 SFDVKD. The CDR3 loop reads CATSERTREKLFF. In DNA form, the CDR3 reads TGTGCCACTAGTGAGCGGACCCGTGAAAAACTGTTTTTT.

V is TRBV6-5 and J is TRBJ2-1, with no clear D. Germline-derived CDR1 and CDR2 are MNHEY and SVGAGI. V was cut by 6 bases and J by 1 base, with 13 bases left in between. The CDR3 runs 15 residues. The CDR3 here is CASRFSFESYNEQFF. The CDR3 DNA is TGTGCCAGCAGATTCTCTTTCGAGTCCTACAATGAGCAGTTCTTC.

This chain links TRBV27 with TRBJ2-7, with 8 bases identical to TRBD2. CDR1 and CDR2 from the germline V gene are MNHEY and SMNVEV (reference sequence). The trim removed 2 bases at V and 3 bases at J, leaving 6 bases unmatched. The CDR3 spans 15 residues. This CDR3 is CASSLRTGGGYEQYF. Written as DNA, the CDR3 is TGTGCCAGCAGTTTAAGGACGGGAGGGGGCTACGAGCAGTACTTC.

J is TRBJ1-5 and V is TRBV19; tentatively, D is TRBD1 (5 bases). The germline CDR1 and CDR2 sequences are LNHDA and SQIVND (reference sequence). This CDR3 region has 15 residues. With 6 bases removed from V and 7 bases from J, the gap between germline ends came to 19 bases. CDR3 bases: TGTGCCAGTAGCGAAGAGGGACGTTCGGGGCAGCCCCAGCATTTT. Protein sequence: CASSEEGRSGQPQHF.

The gene calls are TRBV6-1 and TRBJ1-2, with D possibly TRBD1 on 5 matching bases. V lost 1 base and J 8 bases, leaving 17 bases between the germline ends. Germline V CDR1 and CDR2: MNHNS, SASEGT. This CDR3 is 15 amino acids long. CDR3 sequence reads: CASSEGLEGFYGYTF. Here the CDR3 DNA reads TGTGCCAGCAGTGAAGGTTTGGAGGGGTTTTACGGCTACACCTTC.

The chain carries TRBV5-1 and TRBJ1-1; 9 nucleotides match TRBD1. V was pared by 0 bases and J by 2 bases, with 5 bases of the junction left unmatched. The CDR3 is 16 amino acids. The V gene's germline CDR1 is SGHRS and CDR2 YFSETQ. CDR3 sequence: CASSLVNRGPNTEAFF. In nucleotides, the CDR3 is TGCGCCAGCAGCTTGGTAAACAGGGGGCCCAACACTGAAGCTTTCTTT.

This clone has only one observation. This sample includes further DNA sequences coding for the same CDR3. The chain uses TRBV28 and TRBJ2-7; D is undetermined. V was pared by 3 bases and J by 4 bases, with 7 bases between. The CDR3 length is 12 residues. In germline, CDR1 is MDHEN, CDR2 SYDVKM. The CDR3 region has the DNA TGTGCCAGCAGTTTTGCTGGGTACGAGCAGTACTTC. Translating gives CASSFAGYEQYF. The whole variable domain, remainder taken from reference TRBV28 and TRBJ2-7, is DVKVTQSSRYLVKRTGEKVFLECVQDMDHENMFWYRQDPGLGLRLIYFSYDVKMKEKGDIPEGYSVSREKKERFSLILESASTNQTSMYLCASSFAGYEQYFGPGTRLTVT.

V gene TRBV13 combines with J gene TRBJ2-5, with D hard to call. Germline V CDR1 and CDR2: PRHDT, FYEKMQ (reference sequence). The CDR3 consists of 13 residues. Trimming cost V 3 bases and J 5 bases, with 10 bases left between them. The CDR3 spells CASSFLQLETQYF. CDR3 sequence (DNA): TGTGCCAGCAGCTTTTTGCAGCTTGAGACCCAGTACTTC. Supplemented by reference TRBV13 and TRBJ2-5, the full variable domain reads AAGVIQSPRHLIKEKRETATLKCYPIPRHDTVYWYQQGPGQDPQFLISFYEKMQSDKGSIPDRFSAQQFSDYHSELNMSSLELGDSALYFCASSFLQLETQYFGPGTRLLVL.

The J gene is TRBJ1-2, the V gene TRBV6-2 or TRBV6-3, with 8 bases aligning to TRBD1. Trimming took 5 bases from V and 4 from J; bases not matched to a gene: 6. Germline V gene lookup returns CDR1 MNHEY and CDR2 SVGEGT. CDR3 length: 14 residues. CDR3 sequence: CASSLDREVYGYTF. In DNA, the CDR3 is TGTGCCAGCAGTCTGGACAGGGAAGTCTATGGCTACACCTTC.

The J gene is TRBJ2-7, the V gene TRBV19; weak D call: TRBD1 (6 bases). V lost 5 bases and J lost 6, with 17 bases in between. The germline gives CDR1 LNHDA, CDR2 SQIVND (reference sequence). This CDR3 contains 14 residues. As DNA, the CDR3 is TGTGCCAGTAGTTCAGGGGTTCGGGGTCTCGAGCAGTACTTC. Its translation: CASSSGVRGLEQYF.

This chain joins TRBV28 and TRBJ2-3; the match to TRBD2 covers 8 bases. CDR3 length equals 15 residues. CDR1 and CDR2 (germline): MDHEN, SYDVKM. J gave up 6 bases and V 3 bases, and 8 bases lay outside the gene matches. CDR3 region: CASSLKREIPDTQYF. CDR3 sequence (DNA): TGTGCCAGCAGTTTGAAGCGGGAGATCCCCGATACGCAGTATTTT.

The CDR3 DNA reads as TGTGCCAGCAGCCGGGCAGGGGTTGGGGCCAACGTCCTGACTTTC. Its protein is CASSRAGVGANVLTF. This sequence joins TRBV3-1 (or the pseudogene TRBV3-2) and TRBJ2-6; the D gene is possibly TRBD1 (6 bases). The CDR3 contains 15 residues. Germline V CDR1 and CDR2: LGHDT, YNNKEL (reference sequence). Trimming stripped 4 bases from V and 3 bases from J, with 10 bases between.